Following are 32 T cell receptor beta chains from one sample sequenced in a study of blood T cell repertoires in COVID-19 (dated by TCRdb to the early 2020s). The library was produced with the immunoSEQ multiplex PCR assay. TCRdb re-hosts the immuneACCESS table, in-frame sequences only. Its copies lack some clones; in the studies checked, an unresolved V gene accounts for under half of them, and the cause for the rest is not known. The sample yields about 300,000 clones; about nine tenths were counted once. Jointly, the top ten make up about 1.8% of the sample. The source material was PBMCs or T cells enriched from blood (not recorded which). All receptors derive from a woman in her thirties or forties who had recovered from COVID-19.

V is TRBV5-1 and J is TRBJ2-1; 13 nucleotides agree with TRBD2. V lost 3 bases, J lost 6 bases, and 3 bases stayed unmatched. The CDR3 is made up of 15 amino acids. From germline, CDR1 is SGHRS and CDR2 YFSETQ. CDR3 amino acids: CASSYGTSGTNEQFF. The CDR3 region has the DNA TGCGCCAGCAGCTACGGGACTAGCGGGACCAATGAGCAGTTCTTC.

This sequence joins TRBV7-6 and TRBJ2-7, with D possibly TRBD1 on 6 matching bases. CDR1 SGHVS and CDR2 FNYEAQ come from the germline V gene. V was cut by 5 bases and J by 0 bases, with 14 bases left in between. The CDR3 is made up of 15 amino acids. The CDR3: CASSPRRDNSYEQYF. In DNA form, the CDR3 reads TGTGCCAGCAGCCCACGACGGGACAACTCCTACGAGCAGTACTTC.

V and J are TRBV7-9 and TRBJ2-5; possibly TRBD2 for D (5 bases). This CDR3 has 14 residues. V was clipped by 8 bases and J by 5 bases, with 18 bases between them. Germline V CDR1 and CDR2: SEHNR, FQNEAQ (reference sequence). CDR3 sequence: CASAVAPVLETQYF. CDR3 bases: TGTGCCAGCGCCGTAGCGCCAGTCTTGGAGACCCAGTACTTC. The whole variable domain, remainder taken from reference TRBV7-9 and TRBJ2-5, is DTGVSQNPRHKITKRGQNVTFRCDPISEHNRLYWYRQTLGQGPEFLTYFQNEAQLEKSRLLSDRFSAERPKGSFSTLEIQRTEQGDSAMYLCASAVAPVLETQYFGPGTRLLVL.

The rearrangement links TRBV27 to TRBJ1-5; D remains unclear. Germline V lookup: CDR1 MNHEY, CDR2 SMNVEV (reference sequence). The ends were cut back, 4 bases at V and 2 bases at J, with 12 bases in the middle. This CDR3 comprises 15 residues. The CDR3 DNA reads as TGTGCCAGCAGTTCTCCGTCGCTAGGCAATCAGCCCCAGCATTTT. Its translation: CASSSPSLGNQPQHF.

The table lists this clone with a count of one. The gene calls are TRBV30 and TRBJ1-2; D is unclear. The V and J ends lost 7 bases and 3 bases respectively, with 12 bases between them. The CDR3 totals 12 residues. Germline lookup yields CDR1 GTSNPN and CDR2 SVGIG (reference sequence). CDR3 protein: CALSAGYYGYTF. The DNA of the CDR3 is TGTGCCTTATCGGCGGGCTACTATGGCTACACCTTC.

The chain recombines TRBV2 with TRBJ1-5, with TRBD1 as a possible D gene (5 bases). From germline, CDR1 is SNHLY and CDR2 FYNNEI. Trimming removed 7 bases at V and 11 bases at J, with 18 bases between. This CDR3 contains 13 residues. CDR3 residues: CASKGLLGGAQHF. In DNA, the CDR3 is TGTGCCAGCAAAGGACTCTTGGGGGGTGCCCAGCATTTT.

This clone has just one count. V gene TRBV4-2 combines with J gene TRBJ2-1; 8 bases fit TRBD2. The CDR3 is 17 residues long. Losses at the gene ends were 0 bases for V and 3 bases for J; bases not matched to a gene: 7. CDR1 and CDR2 (germline): LGHNA, YNFKEQ. This CDR3 is CASSQDSQRGSYNEQFF. DNA for the CDR3: TGTGCCAGCAGCCAAGATTCCCAGCGGGGGAGCTACAATGAGCAGTTCTTC.

V is TRBV4-3 and J is TRBJ1-1, with no clear D. Per germline, CDR1 LGHNA and CDR2 YSLEER. V lost 0 bases and J lost 0, with 8 bases in between. There are 15 residues in the CDR3. The CDR3 DNA reads TGCGCCAGCAGCCAAGAGGCATATATGAACACTGAAGCTTTCTTT. Translated: CASSQEAYMNTEAFF.

The chain is built from TRBV6-5 and TRBJ1-5, with D unclear. CDR3 length equals 12 residues. V was pared by 6 bases and J by 4 bases, with 7 bases between. Germline lookup yields CDR1 MNHEY and CDR2 SVGAGI. CDR3 nucleotide sequence: TGTGCCAGCAGCACCACAAATCAGCCCCAGCATTTT. Translation: CASSTTNQPQHF.

The chain uses TRBV7-2 and TRBJ2-7; D gene uncertain. Germline CDR1 and CDR2: SGHTA and FQGNSA. This CDR3 has 11 amino acids. V was clipped by 5 bases and J by 0 bases, with 2 bases between them. This chain's CDR3 is CASSHSYEQYF. The CDR3 DNA reads TGTGCCAGCAGCCACTCCTACGAGCAGTACTTC.

As to this clone: Other DNA sequences in this sample translate to the same CDR3. The rearrangement joins TRBV18 to TRBJ2-7, with a weak D call TRBD1 (6 bases). Trimming shortened V by 3 bases and J by 2 bases, and 8 bases separated the two germline ends. This CDR3 region has 13 residues. Germline V gene lookup returns CDR1 KGHSH and CDR2 LQKENI. The CDR3 is CASSPGGTYEQYF. CDR3 nucleotide sequence: TGTGCCAGCTCACCTGGGGGCACCTACGAGCAGTACTTC.

This rearrangement joins TRBV4-2 to TRBJ2-7, with 9 bases that match TRBD1. This CDR3 has 16 residues. V lost 4 bases, J lost 1 base, and 8 bases stayed unmatched. Germline loops: CDR1 LGHNA, CDR2 YNFKEQ. CDR3 loop: CASSPGQGAMSYEQYF. The CDR3 region has the DNA TGTGCCAGCAGCCCGGGACAGGGAGCCATGTCCTACGAGCAGTACTTC.

The J gene is TRBJ2-5, the V gene TRBV5-1, with unresolved D. The CDR3 loop spans 13 amino acids. CDR1 is SGHRS, CDR2 YFSETQ, per germline. The V end was cut by 4 bases, the J end by 3 bases, with 10 bases between. The CDR3: CASSTYGEETQYF. The CDR3 DNA reads as TGCGCCAGCAGCACCTACGGAGAAGAGACCCAGTACTTC.

This sequence joins TRBV3-1 (or the pseudogene TRBV3-2) and TRBJ1-5, with 8 positions matching TRBD1. The CDR3 length is 17 residues. From germline, CDR1 is LGHDT and CDR2 YNNKEL (reference sequence). Trimming removed 1 base from V and 2 bases from J; junction bases left unmatched: 7. CDR3 nucleotides: TGTGCCAGCAGCCAAGGACAGGGGCGTTATCGCAATCAGCCCCAGCATTTT. The encoded protein is CASSQGQGRYRNQPQHF.

This clone was seen only once. The chain joins TRBV3-1 (or the pseudogene TRBV3-2) to TRBJ2-1, with a weak D call TRBD2 (5 bases). The CDR3 has 13 residues. CDR1 is LGHDT, CDR2 YNNKEL, per germline (reference sequence). The V and J ends lost 4 bases and 7 bases respectively, with 11 bases between them. The CDR3 region has the DNA TGTGCCAGCAGCCCCGGGTCGGGGAATGAGCAGTTCTTC. Its translation: CASSPGSGNEQFF.

The V and J genes are TRBV6-5 and TRBJ1-5; 7 nucleotides line up with TRBD1. CDR1 and CDR2 (germline): MNHEY, SVGAGI. The CDR3 sequence is 15 residues long. Unmatched junction bases numbered 2, after V lost 2 bases and J lost 1 base. The CDR3 DNA is TGTGCCAGCAGTTACGGGACAGAGAGCAATCAGCCCCAGCATTTT. Encoded protein: CASSYGTESNQPQHF.

The chain carries TRBV6-1 and TRBJ1-2, with a possible D match to TRBD1 (6 bases). The germline CDR1 and CDR2 sequences are MNHNS and SASEGT. With 0 bases removed from V and 7 bases from J, the gap between germline ends came to 12 bases. The CDR3 is 14 residues long. The DNA of the CDR3 is TGTGCCAGCAGTGAAGCTATACAGGGCCGTGGCTACACCTTC. This encodes CASSEAIQGRGYTF.

This chain uses TRBV5-6 with TRBJ1-2, with TRBD1 matching 8 bases. The germline CDR1 and CDR2 sequences are SGHDT and YYEEEE. This CDR3 region has 13 residues. The V and J ends lost 4 bases and 8 bases, in that order; junction bases with no gene match: 7. CDR3 sequence reads: CASSGRGREGYTF. For the CDR3, the DNA is TGTGCCAGCAGCGGCAGGGGGCGGGAAGGCTACACCTTC.

This clone was observed a handful of times. The chain is built from TRBV15 and TRBJ1-2; 11 bases agree with TRBD1. V was clipped by 4 bases and J by 0 bases; unmatched bases: 1. CDR1 and CDR2 (germline): LNHNV, YYDKDF (reference sequence). The CDR3 is made up of 15 amino acids. This CDR3 is CATSMGQGANYGYTF. The CDR3 bases are TGTGCCACCAGCATGGGACAGGGGGCTAACTATGGCTACACCTTC.

This clone came up once. The V and J genes are TRBV5-1 and TRBJ2-5; TRBD2 aligns across 10 bases. This CDR3 contains 14 residues. In germline, CDR1 is SGHRS, CDR2 YFSETQ. V gave up 4 bases and J gave up 3 bases; unmatched junction bases: 3. For the CDR3, the DNA is TGCGCCAGCAGCACCGGGACTAGCGAAGAGACCCAGTACTTC. Amino acid sequence: CASSTGTSEETQYF.

V and J are TRBV28 and TRBJ2-1, with TRBD2 identical over 7 bases. The ends lost 4 bases at V and 8 bases at J; junction bases unmatched: 8. Germline CDR1 MDHEN, CDR2 SYDVKM. The CDR3 covers 14 residues. In nucleotides, the CDR3 is TGTGCCAGCAGTTCTGGACTAGTACGCCATGAGCAGTTCTTC. This gives the protein CASSSGLVRHEQFF.

The chain carries TRBV27 and TRBJ1-2; TRBD1 matches at 8 bases. This CDR3 has 13 residues. The germline CDR1 and CDR2 sequences are MNHEY and SMNVEV (reference sequence). Losses at the gene ends were 10 bases for V and 6 bases for J; bases not matched to a gene: 10. The CDR3 protein is CAIRGQGEDGYTF. As DNA, the CDR3 is TGTGCCATCCGAGGACAGGGCGAGGATGGCTACACCTTC.

The chain has TRBV10-1 and TRBJ1-2; 9 nucleotides agree with TRBD1. The CDR3 totals 13 residues. Germline trimming cut 5 bases from V and 10 bases from J; bases unmatched to any gene: 8. In germline, CDR1 is WNHNN, CDR2 SYGVQD (reference sequence). The CDR3 bases are TGCGCCAGCAGTAGCTCCGGGACAGGGTACTACACCTTC. This codes for CASSSSGTGYYTF.

This clone was seen only once. The rearrangement uses TRBV3-1 (or the pseudogene TRBV3-2) and TRBJ1-2; D possibly corresponds to TRBD1 (6 bases). Germline V gene data show CDR1 as LGHDT and CDR2 as YNNKEL (reference sequence). The V gene lost 5 bases and the J gene lost 5 bases, with 21 bases spanning the gap. This CDR3 contains 16 residues. This CDR3 is CASSSGQTNHRYGYTF. DNA of the CDR3: TGTGCCAGCAGCTCTGGACAGACAAACCATCGGTATGGCTACACCTTC.

The chain joins TRBV18 to TRBJ1-6, with a possible D match to TRBD1 (6 bases). Germline CDR1 and CDR2: KGHSH and LQKENI. CDR3 length: 14 amino acids. V dropped 3 bases and J dropped 3 bases, with 6 bases sitting between them. CDR3 loop: CASSPDSYNSPLHF. CDR3 nucleotides: TGTGCCAGCTCACCGGACAGCTATAATTCACCCCTCCACTTT.

The V gene is TRBV5-4, the J gene TRBJ2-5, with a tentative D call TRBD1 (6 bases). There are 14 residues in the CDR3. Trimming took off 5 bases at V and 5 bases at J, with 16 bases between the two ends. CDR1 is SGHNT, CDR2 YYREEE, per germline (reference sequence). CDR3 loop: CASRLTGTEETQYF. In DNA, the CDR3 is TGTGCCAGCAGGTTGACAGGTACTGAGGAGACCCAGTACTTC.

This rearrangement joins TRBV2 to TRBJ2-3, with 10 positions matching TRBD2. Germline assignment: CDR1 SNHLY and CDR2 FYNNEI. The CDR3 is made up of 20 amino acids. After removal of 0 bases from V and 3 bases from J, the junction contained 15 bases not matched to a gene. The CDR3 sequence is CASSEAARGLADLATDTQYF. CDR3 sequence (DNA): TGTGCCAGCAGTGAAGCGGCCCGTGGACTAGCGGACCTTGCGACAGATACGCAGTATTTT.

In its sample, this clone was seen once. J is TRBJ2-7 and V is TRBV5-1, with a weak D call TRBD2 (6 bases). Germline V gene sequence: CDR1 SGHRS, CDR2 YFSETQ. V was pared by 3 bases and J by 0 bases, with 10 bases between. The CDR3 totals 14 residues. The CDR3 loop is CASSSDGSSYEQYF. CDR3 DNA sequence: TGCGCCAGCAGCTCAGACGGGAGCTCCTACGAGCAGTACTTC.

This rearrangement joins TRBV19 to TRBJ2-1; TRBD2 agrees at 12 bases. V was clipped by 4 bases and J by 7 bases; unmatched bases: 8. CDR3 length: 16 amino acids. Looked up from germline, CDR1 is LNHDA and CDR2 is SQIVND (reference sequence). The CDR3 sequence: CASSTARLAGVNEQFF. The CDR3, as DNA: TGTGCCAGTAGTACCGCGCGACTAGCGGGGGTTAATGAGCAGTTCTTC.

The V and J genes are TRBV5-1 and TRBJ2-7; D uncertain. This CDR3 has 14 residues. CDR1 is SGHRS and CDR2 is YFSETQ in the germline V gene. Deletions cut 0 bases from V and 3 bases from J, with 10 bases between. The CDR3 spells CASSLGTTNYEQYF. The CDR3 region has the DNA TGCGCCAGCAGCTTGGGTACTACGAACTACGAGCAGTACTTC.

The chain carries TRBV2 and TRBJ2-2, with no clear D. Between the trimmed V and J ends, which lost 3 bases and 2 bases, there was a span of 4 bases. The CDR3 runs 13 residues. The germline V gene encodes CDR1 SNHLY and CDR2 FYNNEI. The CDR3 loop reads CASSERNTGELFF. Here the CDR3 DNA reads TGTGCCAGCAGTGAGCGCAACACCGGGGAGCTGTTTTTT.

This chain joins TRBV14 and TRBJ2-7; TRBD2 might be the D (6 bases). This CDR3 contains 15 residues. Trimming shortened V by 4 bases and J by 3 bases, and 16 bases separated the two germline ends. Per the germline V gene, CDR1 is SGHDN and CDR2 is FVKESK. CDR3 DNA sequence: TGTGCCAGCAGCCTAGTTGCGGGAAACTACTACGAGCAGTACTTC. Protein product: CASSLVAGNYYEQYF.